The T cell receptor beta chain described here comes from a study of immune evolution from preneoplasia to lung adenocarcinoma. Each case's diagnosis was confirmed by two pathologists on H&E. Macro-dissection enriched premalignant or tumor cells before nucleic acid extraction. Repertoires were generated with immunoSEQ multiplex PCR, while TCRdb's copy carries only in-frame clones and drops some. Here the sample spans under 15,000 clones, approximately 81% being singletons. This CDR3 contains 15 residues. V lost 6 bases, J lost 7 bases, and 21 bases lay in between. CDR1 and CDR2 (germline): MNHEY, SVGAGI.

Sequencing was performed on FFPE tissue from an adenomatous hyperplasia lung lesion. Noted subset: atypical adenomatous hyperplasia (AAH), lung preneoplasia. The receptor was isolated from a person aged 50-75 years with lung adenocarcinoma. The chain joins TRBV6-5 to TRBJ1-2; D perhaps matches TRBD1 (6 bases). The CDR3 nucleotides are TGTGCCAGCAGCCCCGAGTACAGGGTAGGAAGTGGCTACACCTTC. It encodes CASSPEYRVGSGYTF.